Listed here is a single TCR beta chain. Only one count was recorded for this clone. The target of this receptor is not known. One base away there is no much larger clone; base qualities are not given. In the germline V gene, CDR1 corresponds to MNHNS and CDR2 to SASEGT. V and J are trimmed by 4 bases and 11 bases, and the gene matches miss 4 bases of the junction. Spanning cysteine to phenylalanine, the CDR3 consists of 11 amino acids. Of all the DNA, just the CDR3 is kept, 33 bases in frame from base 1. The donors were included in the validation cohort of approximately 130 subjects, a group kept apart from the roughly 690-subject first cohort. The data were obtained in a study of cytomegalovirus exposure and HLA in healthy donors (dated by TCRdb to about 2017). About the full investigation: According to a later analysis, the roughly 120 validation repertoires were produced on the same platform as the 666 repertoires of the first cohort. The study aimed to test whether cataloging public T cell receptors could reveal signatures of past pathogen exposure. A separate validation cohort of approximately 130 different subjects was used in addition to the roughly 670-subject first cohort. High-throughput TCR immunosequencing, statistical association of individual TCRs with disease status, and machine learning were combined to predict cytomegalovirus infection status.

Library generation was performed with the immunoSEQ multiplex PCR assay. Regarding the original processing steps: A statistical classification framework was built for diagnosing cytomegalovirus status from the catalog of TCR beta chain sequences. TCRdb stores this immuneACCESS table with in-frame sequences only. Part of the clones is absent; in the studies checked, under half of the shortfall reflects unresolved V genes, and no reason is known for the rest. V and J calls and clone size are those listed in that table; D and trimming were worked out from the DNA. For this sample the table gives about 200,000 clones, of which about nine tenths were detected only once. The top ten clones comprise 2% of the sample. The investigation overall reported the following: A few of the identified cytomegalovirus-associated TCR beta chains were confirmed in vitro to be specific for cytomegalovirus antigens. In the study, 164 TCR beta chains were listed as associated with cytomegalovirus. The authors suggested that the approach could potentially be generalized to other disease states and immunological phenotypes. Most TCR sequences were seen in very few donors, while some public TCRs were found in many individuals. The classifier was reported to diagnose cytomegalovirus status with high specificity and sensitivity in both the original and validation cohorts. A later analysis had no HLA typing for the validation cohort, so co-occurrence there was scored across all 110 or so repertoires. In a later analysis, TCRs clustered in the first cohort were found to also tend to co-occur in the roughly 120 validation repertoires, with approximately 94% of cluster scores above 0.

What was sequenced was PBMCs. The chain is made from TRBV6-1 and TRBJ1-2, with TRBD1 matching 7 junction bases. This TCR derives from a woman aged 18-29 years in good health and CMV-seropositive. The CDR3 corresponds to CASSAGQHYTF. Here is the DNA: TGTGCCAGCAGTGCGGGACAGCATTACACCTTC.